This T cell receptor (beta chain) was recorded in a study of T cell responses to AZD1222 COVID-19 vaccine (dated by TCRdb to about 2021). With regard to the full study: Because spike-specific TCR depth and breadth did not differ between the two schedules, AZD1222 recipients who got a second dose at roughly 4 weeks were pooled with those who got a second dose at roughly 12 weeks. Trial participants were enrolled into age subgroups of 18-55, 56-69 and 70-plus years, which contained about 150, 28 and 57 TCR-sequenced participants, respectively. A total of 233 trial participants underwent TCR sequencing, of whom 200 to 220 received two doses of AZD1222 and about 25 received two doses of the MenACWY control vaccine.

There are 13 amino acids in the CDR3, from cysteine to phenylalanine inclusive. The entry retains the CDR3 DNA only, 39 bases that are in frame from base 1. Cut back by 4 bases and 9 bases, the V and J ends lie 15 bases apart. As encoded in the germline V gene, CDR1 is SGDLS while CDR2 is YYNGEE. As regards this clone: Its binding antigen is unknown. No base-level quality is on record; no much larger clone is a single base apart.

The time point label on this specimen signifies: baseline before first vaccination. The vaccinee samples were drawn from two UK trials, COV001 and COV002, one of which was a single-blind randomized controlled phase 2/3 trial testing AZD1222 (ChAdOx1 nCoV-19) in healthy adults. Trial participant PBMC samples were collected at day 0 and day 28 after the second dose for TCRbeta chain sequencing. The CDR3 regions of human TCRbeta chains were analyzed by immunosequencing. Per the authors' processing: Repertoire TCRs were matched against a reference library of SARS-CoV-2-specific TCRs generated with the MIRA antigen-specificity platform. Breadth was defined as the fraction of unique TCRs that were SARS-CoV-2-associated. Depth was defined as the fraction of total T cells that were SARS-CoV-2-associated. Using the MIRA data, each spike-specific TCR was assigned both to the spike region to which the TCR was reactive and to a CD4 or CD8 class. Log10-transformed breadth and depth values were compared by one-way ANOVA with Sidak's multiple comparisons tests. TCRdb took this table from immuneACCESS and kept in-frame rearrangements with V and J called. Such tables lack part of the clones; where checked against another copy, unresolved V genes explain under half of the gap, and the rest is unexplained. V, J and clone size reflect that table, while D and trimming were determined from the DNA. The sample table contains over 45,000 clones; only one count was recorded for approximately 80% of them. Roughly 7% of the sample lies in the top ten.

Summary of the overall study and its limitations: The vaccine-associated CD4 TCRs covered the entire spike protein, and the dominant responses fell in regions 160-218 and 743-854. Participants were mostly white British and included more females than males, and it was suggested by the authors that clonal diversity may have been underestimated. Because no day 14 peak-response samples were available, repertoires were characterized only after the peak T cell response. Conclusions about previously exposed vaccinees were limited because only six or seven AZD1222 recipients were SARS-CoV-2 seropositive at baseline. The 56-69-year group was small, and its depth increase did not reach significance, likely because of low power. A significant rise in spike-specific TCR breadth and depth was observed after two AZD1222 doses relative to day 0 and relative to MenACWY recipients. Reportedly, almost half of the unique spike-specific TCRs recognized epitopes lying outside the regions that are mutated in the B.1.351 and B.1.1.7 variants.

The material sequenced was peripheral blood, taken on day 0 of AZD1222 vaccination. In this chain, TRBV9 is recombined with TRBJ2-3; the D gene cannot be named for sure. The source of this sequence is an adult in good health. The CDR3 is CASSPSDAGTQYF. Read as DNA, the sequence is TGTGCCAGCAGCCCCAGCGACGCTGGGACGCAGTATTTT.